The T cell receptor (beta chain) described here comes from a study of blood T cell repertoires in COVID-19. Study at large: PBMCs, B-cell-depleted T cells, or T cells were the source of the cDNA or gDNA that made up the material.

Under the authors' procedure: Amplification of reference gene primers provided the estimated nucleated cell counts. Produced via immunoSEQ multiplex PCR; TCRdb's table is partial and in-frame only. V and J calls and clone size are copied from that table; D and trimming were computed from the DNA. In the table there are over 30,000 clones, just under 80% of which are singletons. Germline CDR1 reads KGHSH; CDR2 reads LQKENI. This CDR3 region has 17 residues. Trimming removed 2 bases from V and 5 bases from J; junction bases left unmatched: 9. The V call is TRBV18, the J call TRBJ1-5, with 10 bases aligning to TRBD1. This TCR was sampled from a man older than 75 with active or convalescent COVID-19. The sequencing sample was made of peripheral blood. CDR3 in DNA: TGTGCCAGCTCACCATTTACGGGACAGGGGTCCGATCAGCCCCAGCATTTT. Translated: CASSPFTGQGSDQPQHF. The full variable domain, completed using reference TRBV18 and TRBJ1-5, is NAGVMQNPRHLVRRRGQEARLRCSPMKGHSHVYWYRQLPEEGLKFMVYLQKENIIDESGMPKERFSAEFPKEGPSILRIQQVVRGDSAAYFCASSPFTGQGSDQPQHFGDGTRLSIL.